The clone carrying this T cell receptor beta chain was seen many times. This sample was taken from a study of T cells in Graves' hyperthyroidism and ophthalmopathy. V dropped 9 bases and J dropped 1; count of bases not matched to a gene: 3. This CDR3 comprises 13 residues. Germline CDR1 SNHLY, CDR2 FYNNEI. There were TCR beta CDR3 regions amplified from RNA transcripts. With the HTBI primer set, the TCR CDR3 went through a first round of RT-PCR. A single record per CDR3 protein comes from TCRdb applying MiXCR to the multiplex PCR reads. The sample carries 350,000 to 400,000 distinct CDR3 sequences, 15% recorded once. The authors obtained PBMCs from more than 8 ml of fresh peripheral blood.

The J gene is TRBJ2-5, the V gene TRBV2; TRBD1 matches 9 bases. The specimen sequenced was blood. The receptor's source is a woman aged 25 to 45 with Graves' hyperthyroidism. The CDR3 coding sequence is TGTGCCAGGAGGGACAGGGTCCAAGAGACCCAGTACTTC. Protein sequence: CARRDRVQETQYF.